This T cell receptor beta chain was identified during a study of cytomegalovirus exposure and HLA in healthy donors. Using immunoSEQ multiplex PCR, the repertoire was profiled, and TCRdb retains in-frame clones only, with some absent. The sample lists about 330,000 clones; 87% were seen once. The table lists this clone with a count of one. Its matching antigen is unknown. The CDR3 has 17 residues. The V gene lost 0 bases and the J gene lost 7 bases, with 20 bases spanning the gap. Looked up from germline, CDR1 is SGDLS and CDR2 is YYNGEE. Points from the study as a whole: There were around 160 TCR beta chains listed as cytomegalovirus-associated. While the bulk of TCR sequences proved rare, some public TCRs turned up in many donors.

The sequence derives from a woman aged 30 to 39 in good health and CMV-seropositive. The rearrangement uses TRBV9 and TRBJ2-1; TRBD2 is a possible D gene (6 bases). Input material: PBMCs. In DNA, the CDR3 is TGTGCCAGCAGCGTAGGGAGGTGGGCGGGAAGGCGAAATGAGCAGTTCTTC. Translated, it gives CASSVGRWAGRRNEQFF.